This is a list of T cell receptor beta chains from one sample in a study of blood T cell repertoires in COVID-19. Data came from immunoSEQ multiplex PCR; TCRdb stores just in-frame clones and leaves some out. Here the sample spans 380,000 or so clones, around 90% being singletons. Sequences were obtained from PBMCs or T cells enriched from blood (not recorded which). The receptors here all came from a woman between 35 and 50 years old with acute COVID-19. Both conserved end residues are part of each CDR3. D genes are given only for firm matches. Some rows mark clone size as missing; the rest say once, few, many or name a class of expanded clone.

clone_size	v_call	j_call	d_call	cdr3_nt	cdr3_aa
.	TRBV27	TRBJ2-2	.	TGTGCCAGCAGTACGTTCGGGGTTTCAGACACCGGGGAGCTGTTTTTT	CASSTFGVSDTGELFF
once	TRBV18	TRBJ2-1	.	TGTGCCAGCTCACCAGGGGGGTGGAAGGATGAGCAGTTCTTC	CASSPGGWKDEQFF
.	TRBV5-1	TRBJ2-7	.	TGCGCCAGCAGCTGGGCGCAGTATTCCTACGAGCAGTACTTC	CASSWAQYSYEQYF
few	TRBV19	TRBJ1-2	TRBD1	TGTGCCAGTAGGAGGGACAGAAGTAACTATGGCTACACCTTC	CASRRDRSNYGYTF
.	TRBV6-5	TRBJ2-1	.	TGTGCCAGCAGCGCGCTCGGGCAGGGGTTAAATGAGCAGTTCTTC	CASSALGQGLNEQFF
.	TRBV27	TRBJ1-1	.	TGTGCCAGCAGTTTAGAGGGGAACACTGAAGCTTTCTTT	CASSLEGNTEAFF
.	TRBV29-1	TRBJ1-3	.	TGCAGCGTTGATTTCGGCTCTGGAAACACCATATATTTT	CSVDFGSGNTIYF
once	TRBV5-6	TRBJ1-6	.	TGTGCCAGCAGCCCGGGAGGCTATAATTCACCCCTCCACTTT	CASSPGGYNSPLHF
.	TRBV11-2	TRBJ1-3	.	TGTGCCAGCAGCTTAGACCGGGTCTCTGGAAACACCATATATTTT	CASSLDRVSGNTIYF
.	TRBV10-3	TRBJ1-3	TRBD1	TGTGCCATCAGGGGGACAGGATCTGGAAACACCATATATTTT	CAIRGTGSGNTIYF
.	TRBV2	TRBJ2-5	.	TGTGCCAGCAGTCCCCGGGGAGCGGTGAACCCCCTGGGAGTCCAAGAGACCCAGTACTTC	CASSPRGAVNPLGVQETQYF
.	TRBV18	TRBJ2-1	.	TGTGCCAGCTCACTACGGGTGGGTGAGCAGTTCTTC	CASSLRVGEQFF
.	TRBV4-1	TRBJ2-3	TRBD2	TGCGCCAGCAGCCAACGTAGCGGGGGGGCTTTAGATACGCAGTATTTT	CASSQRSGGALDTQYF
.	TRBV18	TRBJ1-4	.	TGTGCCAGCTCACCTTATAAGACAGGCGACGAGGAAAAACTGTTTTTT	CASSPYKTGDEEKLFF
.	TRBV10-3	TRBJ1-3	.	TGTGCCATCAGTTCGGGAACAGCCGGAAACACCATATATTTT	CAISSGTAGNTIYF
.	TRBV2	TRBJ2-7	TRBD2	TGTGCCAGCGGTAGCGGGGAATCGTCCTACGAGCAGTACTTC	CASGSGESSYEQYF
.	TRBV5-1	TRBJ1-2	TRBD1	TGCGCCAGCAGCTGGACAGGGTCTAACTATGGCTACACCTTC	CASSWTGSNYGYTF
.	TRBV30	TRBJ1-1	.	TGTGCCTGGAGTGTACCGGACGGGAGCAACACTGAAGCTTTCTTT	CAWSVPDGSNTEAFF
few	TRBV6-5	TRBJ1-2	.	TGTGCCAGCAGTTACTCGATCCAGGGGTATTATGGCTACACCTTC	CASSYSIQGYYGYTF
few	TRBV5-1	TRBJ1-3	.	TGCGCCAGCAGCAGTACCCGGGGGAGGGCTGGAAACACCATATATTTT	CASSSTRGRAGNTIYF
.	TRBV5-1	TRBJ1-3	.	TGCGCCAGCAGCATTGACGGAGAACGAGGAAACACCATATATTTT	CASSIDGERGNTIYF
.	TRBV6-1	TRBJ1-2	.	TGTGCCAGCAGTGACCGCCGTCGGACAGATGGCTACACCTTC	CASSDRRRTDGYTF
.	TRBV5-1	TRBJ1-1	TRBD1	TGCGCCAGCAGCTTGGACAGGGGTTTGTTGAACACTGAAGCTTTCTTT	CASSLDRGLLNTEAFF
.	TRBV30	TRBJ2-1	.	TGTGCCTGGAGTGTGCAGGCGTACAATGAGCAGTTCTTC	CAWSVQAYNEQFF
once	TRBV5-1	TRBJ1-1	TRBD1	TGCGCCAGCAGCTTAGGACAGGGGGTTGGGAACACTGAAGCTTTCTTT	CASSLGQGVGNTEAFF
.	TRBV13	TRBJ2-3	TRBD2	TGTGCCAGCTACAAGTGGGGGGGTGCGGGCACAGATACGCAGTATTTT	CASYKWGGAGTDTQYF
.	TRBV7-2	TRBJ1-4	TRBD1	TGTGCCAGCAGCTCCTACCATTCCCGGGACAGGGCTGAAAAACTGTTTTTT	CASSSYHSRDRAEKLFF
.	TRBV5-1	TRBJ2-7	.	TGCGCCAGCAGCTTGGTTCAACCGAACCTAGGCGAGCAGTACTTC	CASSLVQPNLGEQYF
.	TRBV27	TRBJ2-7	TRBD2	TGTGCCAGCAGTTTGAGGGGACTAGCCTACGAGCAGTACTTC	CASSLRGLAYEQYF
.	TRBV6-1	TRBJ2-7	.	TGTGCCAGCAGTGAAGGGGTTAGGGCAGCGGGCGAGCAGTACTTC	CASSEGVRAAGEQYF
.	TRBV4-1	TRBJ2-1	.	TGCGCCAGCAGCCACCAGCGCCTATCCTACAATGAGCAGTTCTTC	CASSHQRLSYNEQFF
.	TRBV9	TRBJ2-7	TRBD1	TGTGCCAGCAGCGTAGCGGACAGGGGTGGCTACGAGCAGTACTTC	CASSVADRGGYEQYF
.	TRBV29-1	TRBJ1-1	TRBD1	TGCAGCGTACACGACAGGGGGTCGGCTGAAGCTTTCTTT	CSVHDRGSAEAFF
.	TRBV12-3/TRBV12-4	TRBJ2-1	.	TGTGCCAGCAGTTACCCCACCGGGGATGAGCAGTTCTTC	CASSYPTGDEQFF
.	TRBV20-1	TRBJ2-5	TRBD2	TGCAGTGCTAGTGGAATGGGTAGCGGGGGGATCCAAGAGACCCAGTACTTC	CSASGMGSGGIQETQYF
.	TRBV29-1	TRBJ1-2	.	TGCAGCGTGGGCCGGACAGACCGGGTAGGCTACACCTTC	CSVGRTDRVGYTF
.	TRBV11-2	TRBJ1-1	TRBD1	TGTGCCAGCAGCACAGGGGCGTTGTCCACTGAAGCTTTCTTT	CASSTGALSTEAFF
.	TRBV18	TRBJ1-3	.	TGTGCCAGCTCACCCGACTTTGCCTCCTCTGGAAACACCATATATTTT	CASSPDFASSGNTIYF
.	TRBV6-1	TRBJ2-2	TRBD1	TGTGCCAGCAGTGACCTCCTGACAGGGAGCCTAGTCACCGGGGAGCTGTTTTTT	CASSDLLTGSLVTGELFF
.	TRBV6-5	TRBJ1-1	.	TGTGCCAGCATCTCAACCTTAGGGGGGGCTGAAGCTTTCTTT	CASISTLGGAEAFF
.	TRBV7-2	TRBJ2-7	TRBD2	TGTGCCAGCAGCCCCTTTCACGTAGCGGGGGCACTACCTAGCTACGAGCAGTACTTC	CASSPFHVAGALPSYEQYF
.	TRBV3-1/TRBV3-2	TRBJ2-7	.	TGTGCCAGCAGTCCAGGGAACTACGAGCAGTACTTC	CASSPGNYEQYF
.	TRBV13	TRBJ1-6	TRBD1	TGTGCCAGCAGCACCGGACAGGGGCAGGCTGGTTCACCCCTCCACTTT	CASSTGQGQAGSPLHF
.	TRBV7-9	TRBJ2-7	TRBD1	TGTGCCAGCAGCTTGACAGGGGGATCCTACGAGCAGTACTTC	CASSLTGGSYEQYF
.	TRBV2	TRBJ1-1	.	TGTGCCAGCAGCCCACAGTTGGGGAACACTGAAGCTTTCTTT	CASSPQLGNTEAFF
.	TRBV29-1	TRBJ2-1	TRBD2	TGCAGCGTTGCTGCTAGCGGGGGGGCCTATGAGCAGTTCTTC	CSVAASGGAYEQFF
.	TRBV11-2	TRBJ1-6	.	TGTGCCAGCAGCACCCATACAGGGAGGGATTCACCCCTCCACTTT	CASSTHTGRDSPLHF
.	TRBV27	TRBJ1-6	TRBD1	TGTGCCAGCAGTTTCCAATTAGGGGGCTCTAATTCACCCCTCCACTTT	CASSFQLGGSNSPLHF
.	TRBV30	TRBJ2-2	.	TGTGCCTGGAGTGTACGTGGGCACAACACCGGGGAGCTGTTTTTT	CAWSVRGHNTGELFF
few	TRBV6-5	TRBJ2-1	.	TGTGCCAGCAGTCGACGGGAATCCTACAATGAGCAGTTCTTC	CASSRRESYNEQFF
.	TRBV1	TRBJ2-5	.	TGCACCAGCAGGACTAGCGGGGGCCAAGAGACCCAGTACTTC	CTSRTSGGQETQYF
.	TRBV25-1	TRBJ2-5	TRBD2	TGTGCCAGCCGCCAAGCGGGAAGCGGGGGGCCGCAAGAGACCCAGTACTTC	CASRQAGSGGPQETQYF
.	TRBV19	TRBJ1-1	.	TGTGCCAGTAGTATACTGGGAGAGGACACTGAAGCTTTCTTT	CASSILGEDTEAFF
.	TRBV5-6	TRBJ2-5	TRBD2	TGTGCCAGCAGCTTAGTAGCGGGGTTACAAGAGACCCAGTACTTC	CASSLVAGLQETQYF